The 8 T cell receptor beta chains given below trace back to one sample, sequenced in a study of T cells after yellow fever vaccination (dated by TCRdb to between 2018 and 2020). The sample's treatment or condition label is to be understood as: live attenuated yellow fever vaccine strain. The library was obtained by 5' RACE. Sequencer: Illumina HiSeq 2500. TCRdb ran its own pipeline on the public reads, namely fastp trimming at Q25 and MiXCR clone calling, and kept in-frame beta chains. Merged by CDR3 protein, the rows form single entries marked with the most common genes and DNA. Here the sample has approximately 31,000 distinct CDR3 sequences; 8% to 11% occur a single time. The ten largest account for around 12% of the sample. The material sequenced was PBMCs, either bulk or a sorted T-cell subset (CD4+, CD8+, memory, or dextramer-sorted; not recorded which), taken approximately 15 days after the first yellow fever vaccination. The receptors stem from a man between 18 and 35 years old who received the YFV17D yellow fever vaccine.

Turning to this clonotype: A much larger clone is a single base away; this may be a read error. The chain links TRBV5-1 to TRBJ1-1, with D perhaps matching TRBD1 (6 bases). There are 13 residues in the CDR3. Trimming stripped 5 bases from V and 4 bases from J, with 12 bases between. CDR1 SGHRS and CDR2 YFSETQ come from the germline V gene. CDR3 in DNA: TGCGCCAGCAGTGGACAGCTGAGCACTGAAGCTTTCTTT. The encoded protein is CASSGQLSTEAFF.

There are many counts of this clonotype. The chain employs TRBV7-6 and TRBJ2-5; D is uncertain. V shed 3 bases and J shed 4 bases, with 3 bases lying between them. The V gene's germline CDR1 is SGHVS and CDR2 FNYEAQ. The CDR3 runs to 11 residues. In DNA, the CDR3 is TGTGCCAGCAGCTTTCGAGAGACCCAGTACTTC. It translates to CASSFRETQYF.

There are many counts of this clonotype. The rearrangement uses TRBV9 and TRBJ1-1, with D hard to call. Trimming removed 0 bases at V and 0 bases at J, with 9 bases between. The CDR3 is made up of 15 amino acids. The germline V gene has CDR1 SGDLS and CDR2 YYNGEE. CDR3 amino acids: CASSVEGELNTEAFF. As DNA, the CDR3 is TGTGCCAGCAGCGTAGAAGGAGAACTGAACACTGAAGCTTTCTTT.

Points on this clonotype: This clone may be a read error of a much larger clone one base away. The J gene is TRBJ1-2, the V gene TRBV7-9; no clear D. This CDR3 spans 14 amino acids. Germline CDR1 and CDR2: SEHNR and FQNEAQ (reference sequence). Trimming shortened V by 4 bases and J by 8 bases, and 17 bases separated the two germline ends. The CDR3 DNA reads TGTGCCAGCAGCTCCCGGACGGTCCAACCGGGCTACACCTTC. This gives the protein CASSSRTVQPGYTF.

This clonotype was counted many times. The rearrangement joins TRBV10-2 to TRBJ2-5; D gene uncertain. The CDR3 totals 11 residues. The germline CDR1 and CDR2 sequences are WSHSY and SAAADI. V lost 4 bases to trimming and J lost 4 bases, with 4 bases between them. CDR3 residues: CASSVTETQYF. In DNA form, the CDR3 reads TGCGCCAGCAGTGTGACAGAGACCCAGTACTTC.

At least ten counts were recorded for this clonotype. The V gene is TRBV30, the J gene TRBJ1-1; 7 bases line up with TRBD1. This CDR3 has 15 amino acids. V trimming: 3 bases; J trimming: 4 bases; junction bases outside the gene matches: 11. Germline V CDR1 and CDR2: GTSNPN, SVGIG (reference sequence). The CDR3 sequence: CAWSKGGSLSTEAFF. The CDR3 nucleotides are TGTGCCTGGAGCAAAGGGGGCAGTCTGAGCACTGAAGCTTTCTTT.

This clonotype was detected many times. This chain connects TRBV7-2 to TRBJ2-7; 7 bases map to TRBD1. The CDR3 loop spans 13 amino acids. Per germline, CDR1 SGHTA and CDR2 FQGNSA. After removal of 4 bases from V and 5 bases from J, the junction contained 5 bases not matched to a gene. The CDR3 protein is CASSWTGDDEQYV. The CDR3 region has the DNA TGTGCCAGCAGCTGGACAGGAGACGACGAGCAGTACGTC.

This clonotype was recorded many times. J is TRBJ2-3 and V is TRBV20-1; D perhaps matches TRBD2 (6 bases). The germline V gene has CDR1 DFQATT and CDR2 SNEGSKA (reference sequence). This CDR3 region has 13 residues. V was pared by 3 bases and J by 3 bases, with 10 bases between. CDR3 nucleotides: TGCAGTGCTAGTCGAGGGAGGACAGATACGCAGTATTTT. Amino acid sequence: CSASRGRTDTQYF.